The sequence of this T cell receptor beta chain was determined in a study of blood T cell repertoires in COVID-19. Looking at the study overall: Spain, Italy and the United States supplied samples that represented acute and convalescent COVID-19. T cells, B-cell-depleted T cells, or PBMCs supplied cDNA or gDNA.

Assay used: immunoSEQ multiplex PCR; TCRdb lists only in-frame clones, some missing. The top ten hold approximately 9% of the sample, which has about 210,000 clones, 65% to 90% seen once. This clone was recorded a few times. Cohort allocation depended upon clinical history that participants reported. Sequenced sample: PBMCs or T cells enriched from blood (not recorded which). This TCR was recovered from a woman aged 45-65 years with acute COVID-19.

CDR3 coding DNA: TGTGCCAGTAGGGGTCGGGCAGGGGCCTACAATGAGCAGTTCTTC. Amino acids: CASRGRAGAYNEQFF. The chain combines TRBV19 with TRBJ2-1; a weak D match, TRBD1 (6 bases). V lost 6 bases and J 2 bases, leaving 14 bases between the germline ends. From germline, CDR1 is LNHDA and CDR2 SQIVND (reference sequence). The CDR3 runs to 15 residues.